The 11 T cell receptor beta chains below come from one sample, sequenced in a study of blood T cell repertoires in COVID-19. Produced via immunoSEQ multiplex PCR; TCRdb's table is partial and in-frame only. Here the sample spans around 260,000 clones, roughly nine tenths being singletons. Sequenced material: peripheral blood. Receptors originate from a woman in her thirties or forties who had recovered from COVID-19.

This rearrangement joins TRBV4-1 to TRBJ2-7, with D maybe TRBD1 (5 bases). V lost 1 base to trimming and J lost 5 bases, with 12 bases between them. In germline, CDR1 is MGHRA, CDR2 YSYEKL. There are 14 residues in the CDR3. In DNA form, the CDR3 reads TGCGCCAGCAGCCAAGTATTAGGGGCACACGAGCAGTACTTC. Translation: CASSQVLGAHEQYF.

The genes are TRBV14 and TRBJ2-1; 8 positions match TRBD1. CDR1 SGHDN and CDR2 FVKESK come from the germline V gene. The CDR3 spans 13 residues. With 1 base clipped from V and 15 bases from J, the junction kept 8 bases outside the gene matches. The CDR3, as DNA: TGTGCCAGCAGCCAAGTATCGGGGACAGGTTGGTTCTTC. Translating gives CASSQVSGTGWFF.

The CDR3 loop reads CASSIRLAAAYEQYF. DNA of the CDR3: TGTGCCAGTAGTATTAGGCTAGCGGCAGCCTACGAGCAGTACTTC. This chain uses TRBV19 with TRBJ2-7; 7 positions agree with TRBD2. J was trimmed by 2 bases and V by 3 bases; bases with no gene match: 7. CDR1 and CDR2 (germline): LNHDA, SQIVND (reference sequence). The CDR3 has 15 residues. The entire variable domain, with the rest obtained from reference TRBV19 and TRBJ2-7, is as follows: DGGITQSPKYLFRKEGQNVTLSCEQNLNHDAMYWYRQDPGQGLRLIYYSQIVNDFQKGDIAEGYSVSREKKESFPLTVTSAQKNPTAFYLCASSIRLAAAYEQYFGPGTRLTVT.

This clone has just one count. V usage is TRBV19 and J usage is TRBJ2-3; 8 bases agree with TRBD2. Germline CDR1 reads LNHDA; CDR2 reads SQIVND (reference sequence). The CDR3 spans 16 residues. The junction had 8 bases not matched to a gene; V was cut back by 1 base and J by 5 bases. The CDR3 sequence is CASSIVILAGGDTQYF. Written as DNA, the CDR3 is TGTGCCAGTAGTATAGTCATCCTAGCGGGCGGAGATACGCAGTATTTT.

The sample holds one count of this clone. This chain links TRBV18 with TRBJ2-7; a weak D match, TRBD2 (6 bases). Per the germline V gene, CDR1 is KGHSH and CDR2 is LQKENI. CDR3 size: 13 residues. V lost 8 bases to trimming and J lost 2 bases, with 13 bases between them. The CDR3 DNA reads TGTGCCAGCCACTCCGGGACTCCCTACGAGCAGTACTTC. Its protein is CASHSGTPYEQYF.

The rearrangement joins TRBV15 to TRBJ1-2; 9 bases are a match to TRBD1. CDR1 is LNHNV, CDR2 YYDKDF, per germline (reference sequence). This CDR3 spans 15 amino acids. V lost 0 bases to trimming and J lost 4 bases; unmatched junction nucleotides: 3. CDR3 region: CATSRDPTGGYGYTF. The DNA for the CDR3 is TGTGCCACCAGCAGAGACCCGACAGGGGGCTATGGCTACACCTTC.

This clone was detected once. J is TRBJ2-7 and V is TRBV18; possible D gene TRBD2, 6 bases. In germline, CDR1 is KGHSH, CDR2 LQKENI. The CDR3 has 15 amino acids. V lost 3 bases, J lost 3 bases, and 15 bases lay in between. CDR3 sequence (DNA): TGTGCCAGCTCACCCCAGGGTAGCGGCCTCTACGAGCAGTACTTC. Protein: CASSPQGSGLYEQYF.

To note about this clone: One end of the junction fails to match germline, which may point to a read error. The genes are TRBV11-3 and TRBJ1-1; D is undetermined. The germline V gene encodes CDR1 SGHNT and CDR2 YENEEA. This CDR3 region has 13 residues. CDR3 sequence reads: CASSLGGNAEAFF. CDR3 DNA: TGTGCCAGCAGCTTGGGCGGGAACGCTGAAGCTTTCTTT.

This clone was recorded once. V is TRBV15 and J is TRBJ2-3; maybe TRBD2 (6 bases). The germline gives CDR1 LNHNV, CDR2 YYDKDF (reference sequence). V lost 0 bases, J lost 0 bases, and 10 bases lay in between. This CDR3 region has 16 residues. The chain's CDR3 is CATSRDRSGSTDTQYF. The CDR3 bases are TGTGCCACCAGCAGAGATCGTAGCGGTAGCACAGATACGCAGTATTTT.

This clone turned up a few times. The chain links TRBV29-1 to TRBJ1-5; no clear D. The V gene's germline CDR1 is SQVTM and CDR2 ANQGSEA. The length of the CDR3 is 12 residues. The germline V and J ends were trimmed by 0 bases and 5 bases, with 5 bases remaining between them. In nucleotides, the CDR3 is TGCAGCGTTGAAGATCCAGATCAGCCCCAGCATTTT. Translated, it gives CSVEDPDQPQHF.

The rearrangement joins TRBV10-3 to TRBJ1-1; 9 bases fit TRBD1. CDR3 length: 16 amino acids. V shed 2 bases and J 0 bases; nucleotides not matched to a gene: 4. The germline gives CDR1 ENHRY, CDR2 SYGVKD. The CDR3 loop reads CAISEGDRVMNTEAFF. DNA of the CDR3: TGTGCCATCAGTGAGGGGGACAGGGTCATGAACACTGAAGCTTTCTTT.